This T cell receptor beta chain was sequenced for a study of regulatory T cells in long-lasting Graves disease. TCR beta libraries were built with iRepertoire HTBI primers and Arm-PCR of CDR3 regions. Source study methods: In the combined samples, approximately 62 TRBV and 14 TRBJ segments were identified. TCRdb used MiXCR to reprocess the multiplex PCR reads, holding one entry per CDR3 protein. These V and J calls rely on TCRdb rather than the paper's analysis. The sample carries about 470,000 distinct CDR3 sequences, roughly a fifth recorded once. The time point denotes: persistent/refractory GD, antithyroid drugs over 5 years with positive TRAb. RNA from PBMCs was the source of the TCR library. Peripheral blood, at 8.5 to 9 milliliters, went into EDTA tubes. This clonotype was counted many times. The TCR comes from a female donor with Graves disease. Sequenced here: peripheral blood mononuclear cells (PBMCs), sampled when the disease was refractory, from a patient treated with antithyroid drugs.

CDR3 amino acids: CASSPDIFGIQYF. For the CDR3, the DNA is TGTGCCAGCAGTCCAGACATCTTCGGCATTCAGTACTTC. This chain uses TRBV28 with TRBJ2-4; D is unresolved. Trimming took 5 bases from V and 9 from J, leaving 14 bases between them. Germline CDR1 and CDR2: MDHEN and SYDVKM. The CDR3 length is 13 residues.